A single sample is the source of the 27 T cell receptor beta chains below, sequenced in a study of blood T cells in healthy people across ages. A second PCR of about 7 to 12 cycles used a sample-barcoded 5' primer and a J-beta primer mix. TCRdb analysed the 5' RACE reads with MiXCR anew, one entry per CDR3 protein. The sample includes 1.2 million to 1.5 million distinct CDR3 sequences, 59% of them seen just once. Sequenced input: blood. These receptors all stem from a young man in good health.

CDR3: CSVEKGDRGRVETQYF. Here the CDR3 DNA reads TGCAGCGTTGAAAAAGGGGACAGGGGGCGCGTAGAGACCCAGTACTTC. This chain connects TRBV29-1 to TRBJ2-5; TRBD1 matches 12 bases. Germline V gives CDR1 SQVTM, CDR2 ANQGSEA. The junction had 8 bases not matched to a gene; V was cut back by 2 bases and J by 4 bases. The CDR3 is 16 amino acids.

This clonotype was counted once. The chain couples TRBV7-2 to TRBJ2-2; 12 bases are a match to TRBD1. Germline V gives CDR1 SGHTA, CDR2 FQGNSA. This CDR3 spans 17 amino acids. Germline trimming cut 7 bases from V and 5 bases from J; bases unmatched to any gene: 11. The CDR3 DNA follows: TGTGCCAGCAACCGACCGGGACAGGGGGCGTCGACCGGGGAGCTGTTTTTT. Translated, it gives CASNRPGQGASTGELFF. Filled out from reference TRBV7-2 and TRBJ2-2, the complete variable domain reads GAGVSQSPSNKVTEKGKDVELRCDPISGHTALYWYRQSLGQGLEFLIYFQGNSAPDKSGLPSDRFSAERTGGSVSTLTIQRTQQEDSAVYLCASNRPGQGASTGELFFGEGSRLTVL.

The rearrangement joins TRBV7-6 to TRBJ2-1, with TRBD2 matching over 9 bases. J lost 0 bases, V lost 1 base, and 4 bases had no gene match. Germline values: CDR1 SGHVS, CDR2 FNYEAQ. The length of the CDR3 is 17 residues. The CDR3 sequence is CASSLVLAGYSYNEQFF. The CDR3 nucleotides read TGTGCCAGCAGCTTAGTTCTAGCGGGGTACTCCTACAATGAGCAGTTCTTC.

In this sample, this clonotype turned up once. V is TRBV6-5 and J is TRBJ2-1, with TRBD2 matching 11 bases. With 0 bases clipped from V and 0 bases from J, the junction kept 7 bases outside the gene matches. CDR3 size: 19 residues. CDR1 is MNHEY, CDR2 SVGAGI, per germline. The CDR3 region is CASSYSKLAGAGSYNEQFF. The CDR3 DNA is TGTGCCAGCAGTTACTCGAAACTAGCGGGAGCGGGCTCCTACAATGAGCAGTTCTTC.

The rearrangement joins TRBV25-1 to TRBJ2-3; 7 bases line up with TRBD2. Trimming cost V 8 bases and J 2 bases; bases outside gene matches: 4. This CDR3 spans 13 amino acids. CDR1 and CDR2 from the germline V gene are MGHDK and SYGVNS. CDR3 in DNA: TGTGCCAGCCGACTAGCCGACACAGATACGCAGTATTTT. Amino acids: CASRLADTDTQYF.

This clonotype has a handful of counts. The chain combines TRBV20-1 with TRBJ2-3, with D hard to call. The germline V gene has CDR1 DFQATT and CDR2 SNEGSKA (reference sequence). The CDR3 is 14 residues long. The V end lost 0 bases, the J end lost 8 bases, and 15 bases lay between the germline ends. The CDR3 DNA is TGCAGTGCTAGAGATCGGCATACGACCGCTACGCAGTATTTT. Protein: CSARDRHTTATQYF.

On this clonotype: This may arise from a read error, as a much more abundant clone is one base away. This chain uses TRBV7-6 with TRBJ2-7; a possible D gene is TRBD2 (5 bases). The CDR3 covers 15 residues. The ends were cut back, 1 base at V and 7 bases at J, with 17 bases in the middle. Germline V CDR1 and CDR2: SGHVS, FNYEAQ. CDR3 DNA: TGTGCCAGCAGCTTAGTTTTCTCGGACTTCAATGAGCAGTACTTC. Translated: CASSLVFSDFNEQYF.

The genes are TRBV25-1 and TRBJ2-3; D uncertain. The length of the CDR3 is 14 residues. Looked up from germline, CDR1 is MGHDK and CDR2 is SYGVNS. Between the trimmed V and J ends, which lost 8 bases and 0 bases, there was a span of 12 bases. In DNA form, the CDR3 reads TGTGCCAGCGGCCTTGGAACGAGCACAGATACGCAGTATTTT. It yields the protein CASGLGTSTDTQYF.

V usage is TRBV25-1 and J usage is TRBJ2-1, with 11 bases aligning to TRBD2. V lost 8 bases to trimming and J lost 7 bases; unmatched junction nucleotides: 7. CDR1 and CDR2 from the germline V gene are MGHDK and SYGVNS. This CDR3 comprises 14 residues. The CDR3 loop is CASGLAGGNNEQFF. CDR3 coding DNA: TGTGCCAGCGGCCTAGCGGGGGGTAATAATGAGCAGTTCTTC.

This clonotype was counted between two and nine times. The chain couples TRBV7-9 to TRBJ1-2; D call uncertain. From germline, CDR1 is SEHNR and CDR2 FQNEAQ (reference sequence). Trimming shortened V by 2 bases and J by 4 bases, and 11 bases separated the two germline ends. This CDR3 has 14 residues. The CDR3 region is CASSLTAGFYGYTF. CDR3 coding DNA: TGTGCCAGCAGCTTAACGGCAGGCTTCTATGGCTACACCTTC.

The chain couples TRBV12-3 or TRBV12-4 to TRBJ1-1, with no clear D. V lost 4 bases and J 4 bases, leaving 10 bases between the germline ends. The CDR3 runs to 13 residues. In DNA, the CDR3 is TGTGCCAGCAGTTATCCCTGGGGCACTGAAGCTTTCTTT. It is translated as CASSYPWGTEAFF.

The CDR3 DNA sequence: TGTGCCAGCAGTCCCGCCAGGGGCTATGGCTACACCTTC. It codes for CASSPARGYGYTF. The chain is built from TRBV6-5 and TRBJ1-2; tentatively, D is TRBD1 (6 bases). Per germline, CDR1 MNHEY and CDR2 SVGAGI. The CDR3 runs to 13 residues. Trimming left V 5 bases short and J 4 bases short, with 11 bases between.

The chain is built from TRBV3-1 and TRBJ1-1; D is undetermined. Trimming shortened V by 7 bases and J by 1 base, and 16 bases separated the two germline ends. CDR3 size: 15 residues. CDR1 and CDR2 from the germline V gene are LGHDT and YNNKEL (reference sequence). The DNA of the CDR3 is TGTGCCAGCAAAATTACACCTTTCGGGAACACTGAAGCTTTCTTT. It translates to CASKITPFGNTEAFF.

This clonotype has more than one count but fewer than ten. The V call is TRBV27, the J call TRBJ2-1; 9 bases align to TRBD2. Germline V gene lookup returns CDR1 MNHEY and CDR2 SMNVEV (reference sequence). The CDR3 has 14 amino acids. V shed 7 bases, J shed 6 bases, and the junction held 7 bases outside the gene matches. The CDR3 DNA follows: TGTGCCAGCACTATAGGACTAGCGAGCAATGAGCAGTTCTTC. Encoded protein: CASTIGLASNEQFF.

The V gene is TRBV4-3, the J gene TRBJ2-3; no reliable D call. The germline V gene encodes CDR1 LGHNA and CDR2 YSLEER. The ends were cut back, 1 base at V and 4 bases at J, with 6 bases in the middle. The CDR3 totals 13 residues. The DNA for the CDR3 is TGCGCCAGCAGCCAAGCGAACGCAGATACGCAGTATTTT. It codes for CASSQANADTQYF.

The chain uses TRBV29-1 and TRBJ2-1, with D possibly matching TRBD2 (6 bases). V lost 0 bases and J 1 base, leaving 19 bases between the germline ends. The CDR3 has 18 amino acids. CDR1 is SQVTM, CDR2 ANQGSEA, per germline. The CDR3 is CSVEDRGAGFASYNEQFF. The DNA of the CDR3 is TGCAGCGTTGAAGATCGGGGAGCGGGTTTCGCTTCCTACAATGAGCAGTTCTTC.

The chain carries TRBV2 and TRBJ1-2; D not certain. Germline V gene data show CDR1 as SNHLY and CDR2 as FYNNEI. V was shortened by 7 bases and J by 1 base, with 7 bases between the two germline ends. This CDR3 is built from 12 residues. CDR3 nucleotide sequence: TGTGCCAGCATTCGACGTAACTATGGCTACACCTTC. Its translation: CASIRRNYGYTF.

CDR3 protein: CASSFGTGDDEQYF. The DNA for the CDR3 is TGTGCCAGCAGCTTTGGGACAGGGGACGACGAGCAGTACTTC. The chain couples TRBV7-9 to TRBJ2-5; 10 bases align to TRBD1. With the DNA end fitting TRBJ2-7 better, the J assignment may be wrong. The CDR3 is 14 amino acids. CDR1 and CDR2 from the germline V gene are SEHNR and FQNEAQ (reference sequence).

The chain links TRBV6-1 to TRBJ2-3; D may be TRBD2 (5 bases). In germline, CDR1 is MNHNS, CDR2 SASEGT. The V gene lost 0 bases and the J gene lost 6 bases, with 13 bases spanning the gap. The CDR3 has 15 amino acids. As DNA, the CDR3 is TGTGCCAGCAGTGAAGCGCAAGCGGACTGGGATACGCAGTATTTT. Amino acids: CASSEAQADWDTQYF.

CDR3 sequence reads: CASSYGANEQYF. Written as DNA, the CDR3 is TGTGCCAGCAGTTACGGGGCAAATGAGCAGTACTTC. The chain links TRBV6-2 or TRBV6-3 to TRBJ2-7; perhaps TRBD1 as D (5 bases). This CDR3 region has 12 residues. Trimming shortened V by 2 bases and J by 7 bases, and 9 bases separated the two germline ends. Germline V gene sequence: CDR1 MNHEY, CDR2 SVGEGT.

This clonotype was counted between two and nine times. The rearrangement links TRBV4-2 to TRBJ1-1; TRBD1 agrees at 7 bases. Germline V gene sequence: CDR1 LGHNA, CDR2 YNFKEQ. There are 15 residues in the CDR3. V lost 0 bases, J lost 3 bases, and 4 bases stayed unmatched. Here the CDR3 reads CASSQDPTGDTEAFF. CDR3 sequence (DNA): TGTGCCAGCAGCCAAGACCCCACAGGGGACACTGAAGCTTTCTTT.

The J gene is TRBJ2-2, the V gene TRBV7-7; D possibly corresponds to TRBD1 (6 bases). Trimming removed 5 bases from V and 0 bases from J, with 13 bases in between. Germline CDR1 is SSHAT and CDR2 is FNYEAQ (reference sequence). The CDR3 is made up of 16 amino acids. CDR3 sequence reads: CASSARQVANTGELFF. CDR3 nucleotide sequence: TGTGCCAGCAGCGCACGACAGGTGGCGAACACCGGGGAGCTGTTTTTT. Looking up the rest from reference TRBV7-7 and TRBJ2-2 gives the full variable domain: GAGVSQSPRYKVTKRGQDVTLRCDPISSHATLYWYQQALGQGPEFLTYFNYEAQPDKSGLPSDRFSAERPEGSISTLTIQRTEQRDSAMYRCASSARQVANTGELFFGEGSRLTVL.

As DNA, the CDR3 is TGTGCCATCACAAACGACAGGGACCAGCCCCAGCATTTT. Its protein product is CAITNDRDQPQHF. The chain links TRBV10-3 to TRBJ1-5; TRBD1 matches at 7 bases. CDR3 length: 13 residues. Looked up from germline, CDR1 is ENHRY and CDR2 is SYGVKD. With 7 bases clipped from V and 7 bases from J, the junction kept 7 bases outside the gene matches.

The V and J genes are TRBV7-9 and TRBJ2-3, with 7 bases that match TRBD1. Losses at the gene ends were 4 bases for V and 7 bases for J; bases not matched to a gene: 11. Germline V gives CDR1 SEHNR, CDR2 FQNEAQ (reference sequence). The CDR3 is made up of 15 amino acids. The CDR3 DNA is TGTGCCAGCAGCTCAAGACAGGGCGATTCGAATACGCAGTATTTT. It codes for CASSSRQGDSNTQYF.

This clonotype has only a few counts. V is TRBV6-6 and J is TRBJ2-5; D is possibly TRBD1 or TRBD2 (7 bases each). This CDR3 region has 14 residues. V lost 6 bases and J lost 4, with 15 bases in between. Germline assignment: CDR1 MNHNY and CDR2 SVGAGI (reference sequence). The CDR3 DNA sequence: TGTGCCAGCAGGCGGACAGGCGGGGGAGAGACCCAGTACTTC. Protein: CASRRTGGGETQYF.

The chain uses TRBV30 and TRBJ2-3; D is unclear. This CDR3 is 12 amino acids long. V dropped 1 base and J dropped 2 bases, with 4 bases sitting between them. Germline lookup yields CDR1 GTSNPN and CDR2 SVGIG (reference sequence). CDR3 region: CAWSAVTDTQYF. The DNA for the CDR3 is TGTGCCTGGAGTGCGGTCACAGATACGCAGTATTTT.

The chain couples TRBV27 to TRBJ2-3; D perhaps matches TRBD1 (6 bases). This CDR3 spans 15 amino acids. Trimming removed 4 bases at V and 6 bases at J, with 17 bases between. Germline V gives CDR1 MNHEY, CDR2 SMNVEV (reference sequence). This CDR3 reads CASSSLTGPKDTQYF. The CDR3 DNA is TGTGCCAGCAGTTCTCTTACAGGGCCCAAGGATACGCAGTATTTT.